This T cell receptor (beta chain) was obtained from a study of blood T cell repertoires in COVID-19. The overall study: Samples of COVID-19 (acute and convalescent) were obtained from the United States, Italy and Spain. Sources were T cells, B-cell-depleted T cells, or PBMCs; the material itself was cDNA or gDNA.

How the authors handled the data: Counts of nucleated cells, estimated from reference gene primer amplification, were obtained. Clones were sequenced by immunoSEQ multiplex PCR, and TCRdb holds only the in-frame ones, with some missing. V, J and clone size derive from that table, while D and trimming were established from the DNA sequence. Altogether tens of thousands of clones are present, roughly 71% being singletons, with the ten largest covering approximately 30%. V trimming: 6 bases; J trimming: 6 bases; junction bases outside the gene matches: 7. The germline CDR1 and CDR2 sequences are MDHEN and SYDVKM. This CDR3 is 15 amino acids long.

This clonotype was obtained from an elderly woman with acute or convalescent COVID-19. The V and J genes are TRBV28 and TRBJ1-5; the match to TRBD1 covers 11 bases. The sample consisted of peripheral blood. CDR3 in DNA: TGTGCCAGCAGGGGGACAGGGGGTATGAGTCAGCCCCAGCATTTT. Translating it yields CASRGTGGMSQPQHF.